This passage covers 13 T cell receptor beta chains from one sample sequenced in a study of T cell changes during pregnancy in multiple sclerosis. Assay: immunoSEQ multiplex PCR; the TCRdb copy retains only in-frame clones and omits some. The profile shows over 45,000 clones, about 91% of them singletons. The source was peripheral blood, collected after pregnancy. The receptor source for this set is a female donor with multiple sclerosis, enrolled in a pregnancy study.

This rearrangement joins TRBV11-2 to TRBJ1-1; 7 nucleotides align to TRBD1. The CDR3 totals 14 residues. V trimming: 3 bases; J trimming: 3 bases; junction bases outside the gene matches: 4. Germline CDR1 is SGHAT and CDR2 is FQNNGV. CDR3 DNA sequence: TGTGCCAGCAGCTTGGGGACAGTCCACACTGAAGCTTTCTTT. Its protein is CASSLGTVHTEAFF.

This chain uses TRBV28 with TRBJ1-5; tentatively, D is TRBD1 (5 bases). The CDR3 is 17 residues long. CDR1 MDHEN and CDR2 SYDVKM come from the germline V gene. Trimming shortened V by 2 bases and J by 7 bases, and 21 bases separated the two germline ends. The CDR3 nucleotides read TGTGCCAGCAGTTTAAGGGGCTGGGGCAGGGATGGGCAGCCCCAGCATTTT. Its translation: CASSLRGWGRDGQPQHF.

This clone showed up just once. The chain joins TRBV5-1 to TRBJ1-2; D not resolved. The CDR3 is 13 amino acids. The V and J ends lost 0 bases and 8 bases respectively, with 11 bases between them. CDR1 is SGHRS and CDR2 is YFSETQ in the germline V gene. The CDR3 is CASSLAGEGGYTF. The CDR3 DNA reads as TGCGCCAGCAGCTTGGCTGGAGAGGGAGGCTACACCTTC.

V is TRBV10-2 and J is TRBJ2-4; maybe TRBD1 (7 bases). The CDR3 length is 14 residues. With 7 bases removed from V and 6 bases from J, the gap between germline ends came to 16 bases. The germline gives CDR1 WSHSY, CDR2 SAAADI. The DNA for the CDR3 is TGCGCCAGCAACGGAGGGGGCACCCGAAACATTCAGTACTTC. Translated: CASNGGGTRNIQYF.

The chain combines TRBV5-1 with TRBJ1-1; D is perhaps TRBD1 (5 bases). The germline V gene encodes CDR1 SGHRS and CDR2 YFSETQ. CDR3 size: 13 residues. Trimming took off 4 bases at V and 7 bases at J, with 14 bases between the two ends. The CDR3 sequence: CASSPQGGGEAFF. The DNA for the CDR3 is TGCGCCAGCAGCCCCCAGGGCGGTGGTGAAGCTTTCTTT.

V is TRBV5-1 and J is TRBJ1-1; D is possibly TRBD1 (5 bases). The CDR3 contains 14 residues. Germline V gives CDR1 SGHRS, CDR2 YFSETQ. V shed 0 bases and J shed 0 bases, with 6 bases lying between them. The chain's CDR3 is CASSLDRMNTEAFF. The DNA of the CDR3 is TGCGCCAGCAGCTTGGACAGGATGAACACTGAAGCTTTCTTT.

The gene calls are TRBV19 and TRBJ1-5; 10 positions agree with TRBD1. Germline values: CDR1 LNHDA, CDR2 SQIVND (reference sequence). This CDR3 is built from 15 residues. Trimming took 6 bases from V and 5 from J; bases not matched to a gene: 7. The CDR3 loop reads CASRVSGTGDQPQHF. The CDR3, as DNA: TGTGCCAGTAGGGTTTCCGGGACAGGGGATCAGCCCCAGCATTTT. The full variable domain, completed using reference TRBV19 and TRBJ1-5, is DGGITQSPKYLFRKEGQNVTLSCEQNLNHDAMYWYRQDPGQGLRLIYYSQIVNDFQKGDIAEGYSVSREKKESFPLTVTSAQKNPTAFYLCASRVSGTGDQPQHFGDGTRLSIL.

The rearrangement joins TRBV6-6 to TRBJ2-1, with TRBD2 matching 10 bases. The CDR3 is 16 amino acids. Germline V gives CDR1 MNHNY, CDR2 SVGAGI (reference sequence). V was clipped by 2 bases and J by 4 bases; unmatched bases: 5. The DNA for the CDR3 is TGTGCCAGCAGTTACGCCTTAGCGGGGGGATACAATGAGCAGTTCTTC. It is translated as CASSYALAGGYNEQFF.

The chain has TRBV30 and TRBJ1-3, with a weak D call TRBD1 (5 bases). The V gene lost 3 bases and the J gene lost 4 bases, with 16 bases spanning the gap. CDR1 is GTSNPN, CDR2 SVGIG, per germline (reference sequence). The CDR3 is 15 amino acids. CDR3: CAWSLRGGKGNTIYF. In DNA form, the CDR3 reads TGTGCCTGGAGCCTTCGGGGGGGGAAAGGAAACACCATATATTTT.

V usage is TRBV21-1 and J usage is TRBJ2-5; no check of the table's D call, TRBD2, against the DNA was made. TRBV21-1 is flagged as a pseudogene. The CDR3 extends over 18 amino acids. In DNA form, the CDR3 reads TGTGCCAGCAGCCCACCCTTTAAGACTAGCGGCCTTCCTGGGGCCCAGTACTTC. It encodes CASSPPFKTSGLPGAQYF.

The chain couples TRBV7-9 to TRBJ1-2; D possibly corresponds to TRBD1 (6 bases). Trimming pared 10 bases from V and 5 bases from J, leaving 20 bases between. This CDR3 contains 14 residues. CDR1 and CDR2 from the germline V gene are SEHNR and FQNEAQ (reference sequence). CDR3 sequence reads: CATRGGHSEYGYTF. CDR3 bases: TGTGCCACCCGGGGGGGGCACTCCGAATATGGCTACACCTTC.

The chain links TRBV19 to TRBJ2-7; D ambiguous. Trimming removed 3 bases from V and 0 bases from J, with 12 bases in between. CDR3 length: 15 amino acids. Germline V lookup: CDR1 LNHDA, CDR2 SQIVND (reference sequence). CDR3 protein: CASSMFGQDSYEQYF. CDR3 in DNA: TGTGCCAGTAGTATGTTCGGTCAGGACTCCTACGAGCAGTACTTC.

This chain joins TRBV9 and TRBJ2-1; possibly TRBD1 for D (6 bases). Trimming pared 0 bases from V and 4 bases from J, leaving 14 bases between. The length of the CDR3 is 16 residues. Germline loops: CDR1 SGDLS, CDR2 YYNGEE. The CDR3 sequence is CASSVARGQGYNEQFF. Written as DNA, the CDR3 is TGTGCCAGCAGCGTAGCTAGGGGACAAGGGTACAATGAGCAGTTCTTC.